One and the same sample provided the 26 T cell receptor beta chains below, sequenced in a study of monozygotic twins with inflammatory bowel disease. TCRdb reworked the 5' RACE reads into one entry per CDR3 protein, no DNA. In total, the table holds fewer than 450,000 distinct CDR3 sequences. Material: blood. All receptors derive from a human donor with ulcerative colitis or Crohn's disease, or a healthy co-twin of an affected twin (not recorded which).

The chain carries TRBV12-3 or TRBV12-4 and TRBJ2-5. The CDR3 length is 12 residues. This chain's CDR3 is CASSNYRPRQYF.

Here the CDR3 reads CASSETGGREQYF. V is TRBV18 and J is TRBJ2-7; TCRdb's assignment of TRBD1 cannot be checked, as there is no DNA. The CDR3 is 13 residues long. Germline-derived CDR1 and CDR2 are KGHSH and LQKENI.

The chain has TRBV5-1 and TRBJ2-1. The CDR3 is made up of 13 amino acids. Germline V gene data show CDR1 as SGHRS and CDR2 as YFSETQ. CDR3 in amino acids: CASSLEQNNEQFF.

The chain uses TRBV6-2 or TRBV6-3 and TRBJ1-5; TCRdb outputs TRBD1, but without DNA this stays unchecked. Germline V gene sequence: CDR1 MNHEY, CDR2 SVGEGT. The CDR3 length is 14 residues. CDR3 sequence: CASRTGQGNQPQHF.

V gene TRBV27 combines with J gene TRBJ1-2; TCRdb outputs TRBD1, but without DNA this stays unchecked. Germline V gene sequence: CDR1 MNHEY, CDR2 SMNVEV (reference sequence). This CDR3 contains 15 residues. CDR3 residues: CASSLFWQGKDGYTF.

The chain employs TRBV29-1 and TRBJ2-3. CDR1 and CDR2 (germline): SQVTM, ANQGSEA. CDR3 length: 13 amino acids. CDR3 residues: CSVGAEVPDTQYF.

This chain connects TRBV7-9 to TRBJ2-3; with no DNA, the TCRdb D assignment of TRBD1 cannot be verified. Germline V CDR1 and CDR2: SEHNR, FQNEAQ (reference sequence). CDR3 length: 16 residues. CDR3 sequence reads: CASSERQGGSTDTQYF.

This chain links TRBV7-8 with TRBJ2-3. Per the germline V gene, CDR1 is SGHVS and CDR2 is FQNEAQ. This CDR3 contains 13 residues. The CDR3 loop is CASSQQVAYTQYF.

J is TRBJ1-4 and V is TRBV6-1; TCRdb gives TRBD1 as the D gene, but with no DNA this cannot be confirmed. This CDR3 spans 16 amino acids. Germline V gene lookup returns CDR1 MNHNS and CDR2 SASEGT. This CDR3 is CASTYTTGGADEKLFF.

This CDR3 is CASSRRDTGELFF. The chain links TRBV19 to TRBJ2-2. In germline, CDR1 is LNHDA, CDR2 SQIVND (reference sequence). The CDR3 length is 13 residues.

The V and J genes are TRBV28 and TRBJ2-1; as DNA is missing, the TRBD2 call by TCRdb cannot be tested. Germline V gives CDR1 MDHEN, CDR2 SYDVKM. This CDR3 contains 17 residues. CDR3 protein: CASSLYVGTSQNNEQFF.

The chain is built from TRBV4-1 and TRBJ2-2; no DNA is available, so the TRBD1 call from TCRdb remains unchecked. In germline, CDR1 is MGHRA, CDR2 YSYEKL. This CDR3 has 16 amino acids. The CDR3: CASSQAGWGRTGELFF.

CDR3 sequence: CASTEPRGTQYF. The chain uses TRBV6-5 and TRBJ2-3; TCRdb designates TRBD1, a call that cannot be tested without DNA. Germline loops: CDR1 MNHEY, CDR2 SVGAGI. The CDR3 runs 12 residues.

This CDR3 reads CASSLDLGVNYGYTF. The chain joins TRBV7-2 to TRBJ1-2; TCRdb's assignment of TRBD1 cannot be checked, as there is no DNA. Germline V gene sequence: CDR1 SGHTA, CDR2 FQGNSA. The CDR3 has 15 amino acids.

The chain uses TRBV6-5 and TRBJ2-7; TCRdb names TRBD2, which stays unverified in the absence of DNA. CDR3 size: 14 residues. Germline assignment: CDR1 MNHEY and CDR2 SVGAGI. The CDR3 protein is CASSYSGLRHEQYF.

J is TRBJ2-3 and V is TRBV7-2; with no DNA, the TCRdb D assignment of TRBD1 cannot be verified. Germline CDR1 SGHTA, CDR2 FQGNSA. CDR3 length: 15 residues. This chain's CDR3 is CASRSTGGGTDTQYF. The full variable domain, completed using reference TRBV7-2 and TRBJ2-3, is GAGVSQSPSNKVTEKGKDVELRCDPISGHTALYWYRQSLGQGLEFLIYFQGNSAPDKSGLPSDRFSAERTGGSVSTLTIQRTQQEDSAVYLCASRSTGGGTDTQYFGPGTRLTVL.

The V and J genes are TRBV7-2 and TRBJ1-2; no DNA is available, so the TRBD1 call from TCRdb remains unchecked. The germline V gene has CDR1 SGHTA and CDR2 FQGNSA. The CDR3 is 17 residues long. The CDR3 spells CASSFSLGQGKNYGYTF.

The gene calls are TRBV12-3 or TRBV12-4 and TRBJ1-4; there is no DNA to check the TCRdb D call of TRBD1. This CDR3 has 14 amino acids. Here the CDR3 reads CASSPWSANEKLFF.

The CDR3 spells CSAGGSEDSNQPQHF. J is TRBJ1-5 and V is TRBV20-1; TCRdb selects TRBD1, and the lack of DNA leaves this call unchecked. The CDR3 spans 15 residues. Germline CDR1 DFQATT, CDR2 SNEGSKA (reference sequence).

This chain connects TRBV4-1 to TRBJ2-5; the D call of TRBD2 rests on TCRdb alone, since no DNA is present to check it. The V gene's germline CDR1 is MGHRA and CDR2 YSYEKL. The length of the CDR3 is 14 residues. The CDR3 reads CASSLPSGGETQYF.

V is TRBV12-3 or TRBV12-4 and J is TRBJ1-1; no DNA is available, so the TRBD1 call from TCRdb remains unchecked. This CDR3 is built from 16 residues. The CDR3 protein is CASSLQTGASNTEAFF.

The chain uses TRBV18 and TRBJ2-7. The germline V gene has CDR1 KGHSH and CDR2 LQKENI. The CDR3 is 14 residues long. CDR3 residues: CASSPYDGRTEQYF. Together with reference TRBV18 and TRBJ2-7, the CDR3 gives the full variable domain: NAGVMQNPRHLVRRRGQEARLRCSPMKGHSHVYWYRQLPEEGLKFMVYLQKENIIDESGMPKERFSAEFPKEGPSILRIQQVVRGDSAAYFCASSPYDGRTEQYFGPGTRLTVT.

The chain employs TRBV7-3 and TRBJ2-3; with no DNA, the TCRdb D assignment of TRBD2 cannot be verified. The germline gives CDR1 SGHTA, CDR2 FQGTGA. The CDR3 has 15 residues. This chain's CDR3 is CASSFSGLSTDTQYF. Based on the CDR3 plus reference TRBV7-3 and TRBJ2-3, the full variable domain is GAGVSQTPSNKVTEKGKYVELRCDPISGHTALYWYRQSLGQGPEFLIYFQGTGAADDSGLPNDRFFAVRPEGSVSTLKIQRTERGDSAVYLCASSFSGLSTDTQYFGPGTRLTVL.

This chain joins TRBV20-1 and TRBJ2-5; TCRdb names TRBD2, which stays unverified in the absence of DNA. The CDR3 is made up of 15 amino acids. Looked up from germline, CDR1 is DFQATT and CDR2 is SNEGSKA (reference sequence). The CDR3 reads CSASVRAALQETQYF.

This chain joins TRBV5-1 and TRBJ1-4; TCRdb picks TRBD1, but there is no DNA to check that call. The CDR3 has 13 residues. Germline V gene sequence: CDR1 SGHRS, CDR2 YFSETQ. The CDR3 reads CASTGTDNEKLFF. Based on the CDR3 plus reference TRBV5-1 and TRBJ1-4, the full variable domain is KAGVTQTPRYLIKTRGQQVTLSCSPISGHRSVSWYQQTPGQGLQFLFEYFSETQRNKGNFPGRFSGRQFSNSRSEMNVSTLELGDSALYLCASTGTDNEKLFFGSGTQLSVL.

V is TRBV5-1 and J is TRBJ2-3; the D gene TCRdb calls, TRBD2, cannot be checked with no DNA. Germline V gene data show CDR1 as SGHRS and CDR2 as YFSETQ. The CDR3 length is 17 residues. The CDR3 loop reads CASSPATSGVRADTQYF.